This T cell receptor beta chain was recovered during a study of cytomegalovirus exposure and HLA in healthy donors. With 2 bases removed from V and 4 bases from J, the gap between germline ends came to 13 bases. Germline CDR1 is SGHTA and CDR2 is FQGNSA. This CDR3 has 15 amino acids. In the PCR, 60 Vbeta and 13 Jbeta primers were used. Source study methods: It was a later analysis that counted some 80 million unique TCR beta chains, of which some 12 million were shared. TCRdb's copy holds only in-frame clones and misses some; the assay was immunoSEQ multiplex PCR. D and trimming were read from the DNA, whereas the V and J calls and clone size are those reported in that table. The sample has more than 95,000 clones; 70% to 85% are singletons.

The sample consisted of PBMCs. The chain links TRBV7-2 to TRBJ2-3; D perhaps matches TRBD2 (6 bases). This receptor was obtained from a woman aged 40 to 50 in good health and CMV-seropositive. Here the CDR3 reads CASSLTGVDSDTQYF. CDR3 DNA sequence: TGTGCCAGCAGCTTAACGGGAGTAGATTCAGATACGCAGTATTTT.